The 17 T cell receptor beta chains reported below all come from one sample, sequenced in a study of CXCR3-negative and CXCR3-positive naive CD8 T cells. The study made its TRB cDNA libraries by 5' RACE, adding UMI labels. TCRdb processed the 5' RACE reads again and assigns one entry to each CDR3 protein, with no DNA. The sample holds some 130,000 distinct CDR3 sequences. The sample was naive CXCR3- CD8+ T cells from blood. Subset reported: CD45RO-CCR7+CD27+CD95- naive CD8+ T cells lacking CXCR3 (TNR3-). These receptors all stem from a human donor in good health. Some clones in this sample may be carry-over from other donors' samples.

V gene TRBV12-3 or TRBV12-4 combines with J gene TRBJ2-5; there is no DNA to check the TCRdb D call of TRBD2. The CDR3 is 21 amino acids. The CDR3: CASSLALRTSGGWRYQETQYF.

The rearrangement uses TRBV25-1 and TRBJ2-7; the TCRdb D gene call, TRBD2, has no DNA to confirm it. Germline V CDR1 and CDR2: MGHDK, SYGVNS. The CDR3 has 15 amino acids. CDR3 protein: CASSELASASYEQYF.

V usage is TRBV4-1 and J usage is TRBJ2-5; the D gene TCRdb calls, TRBD1, cannot be checked with no DNA. Germline V CDR1 and CDR2: MGHRA, YSYEKL. This CDR3 region has 16 residues. CDR3 region: CASSQGGDYSGETQYF.

The chain couples TRBV10-1 to TRBJ1-2; TCRdb reports TRBD1, a call that lacks DNA to check it against. This CDR3 contains 13 residues. Germline CDR1 WNHNN, CDR2 SYGVQD (reference sequence). The CDR3 here is CAIRTALNYGYTF.

The chain uses TRBV12-3 or TRBV12-4 and TRBJ1-1; checking the TCRdb D call of TRBD1 is not possible without DNA. This CDR3 comprises 16 residues. This CDR3 reads CASSSRTRQGKAEAFF.

The chain has TRBV6-5 and TRBJ1-5. Looked up from germline, CDR1 is MNHEY and CDR2 is SVGAGI. CDR3 length equals 15 residues. CDR3 protein: CASSYDGTANQPQHF.

This CDR3 reads CASSSRTEVLNTGQLFF. This chain joins TRBV12-3 or TRBV12-4 and TRBJ2-2; TCRdb's D gene call, TRBD1, goes unchecked for lack of DNA. The CDR3 has 17 residues.

The chain carries TRBV18 and TRBJ2-1; the TRBD1 assignment by TCRdb is unverifiable without DNA. CDR3 size: 16 residues. The germline V gene has CDR1 KGHSH and CDR2 LQKENI. CDR3 region: CASSPYRGHENNEQFF.

This chain links TRBV20-1 with TRBJ2-3; TCRdb proposes TRBD2, but this gene call is untestable without DNA. The CDR3 totals 15 residues. In germline, CDR1 is DFQATT, CDR2 SNEGSKA (reference sequence). CDR3 in amino acids: CSASATSGGADTQYF.

V gene TRBV7-9 combines with J gene TRBJ1-1. Germline V gives CDR1 SEHNR, CDR2 FQNEAQ (reference sequence). The CDR3 loop spans 13 amino acids. This CDR3 is CASSFGLRAEAFF.

The chain joins TRBV4-1 to TRBJ2-7; TCRdb names TRBD2, which stays unverified in the absence of DNA. The CDR3 totals 15 residues. From germline, CDR1 is MGHRA and CDR2 YSYEKL. CDR3 loop: CASSQPGTSSYEQYF.

The chain's CDR3 is CASSLSVSAGATNTQYF. The V and J genes are TRBV7-2 and TRBJ2-3; TCRdb outputs TRBD1, but without DNA this stays unchecked. The CDR3 sequence is 17 residues long. Germline lookup yields CDR1 SGHTA and CDR2 FQGNSA.

The CDR3 reads CASSLPAIGTETQYF. V usage is TRBV7-9 and J usage is TRBJ2-5; TCRdb gives TRBD1 as the D gene, but with no DNA this cannot be confirmed. The germline V gene has CDR1 SEHNR and CDR2 FQNEAQ (reference sequence). The CDR3 sequence is 15 residues long.

The CDR3 protein is CSARDLMGTSYNEQFF. The chain links TRBV20-1 to TRBJ2-1; TCRdb reports TRBD2, a call that lacks DNA to check it against. The CDR3 is made up of 16 amino acids. The germline V gene encodes CDR1 DFQATT and CDR2 SNEGSKA (reference sequence).

CDR3 sequence reads: CASSQLGVEQFF. The V call is TRBV5-1, the J call TRBJ2-1; TCRdb indicates TRBD2, and absent DNA this call remains unverified. This CDR3 has 12 residues. Germline V CDR1 and CDR2: SGHRS, YFSETQ.

The chain uses TRBV4-1 and TRBJ2-3; the TCRdb call, TRBD1, lacks DNA for checking. The CDR3 sequence is 16 residues long. CDR1 and CDR2 from the germline V gene are MGHRA and YSYEKL. CDR3 in amino acids: CASSQDVTGGQNTQYF.

The chain carries TRBV3-1 and TRBJ2-1; as DNA is missing, the TRBD2 call by TCRdb cannot be tested. This CDR3 region has 16 residues. Germline lookup yields CDR1 LGHDT and CDR2 YNNKEL (reference sequence). CDR3 sequence reads: CASSQFLAGGPDEQFF.